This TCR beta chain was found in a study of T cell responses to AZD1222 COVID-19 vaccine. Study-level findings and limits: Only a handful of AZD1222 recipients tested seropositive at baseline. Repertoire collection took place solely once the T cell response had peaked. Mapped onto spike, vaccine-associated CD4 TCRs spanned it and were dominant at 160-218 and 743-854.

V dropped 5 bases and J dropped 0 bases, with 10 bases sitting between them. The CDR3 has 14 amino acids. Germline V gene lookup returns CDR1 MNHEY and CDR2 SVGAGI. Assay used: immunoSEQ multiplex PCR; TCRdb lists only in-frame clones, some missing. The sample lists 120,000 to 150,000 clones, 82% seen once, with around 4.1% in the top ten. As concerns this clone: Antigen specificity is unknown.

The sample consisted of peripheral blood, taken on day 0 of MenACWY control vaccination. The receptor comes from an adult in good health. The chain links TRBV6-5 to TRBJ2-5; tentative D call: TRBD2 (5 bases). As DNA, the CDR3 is TGTGCCAGCAGTACGCGGGCGTACCAAGAGACCCAGTACTTC. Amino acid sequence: CASSTRAYQETQYF.